This TCR beta chain originates from a study of blood T cell repertoires in COVID-19. Turning to the study itself: The United States, Italy and Spain supplied acute and convalescent COVID-19 samples. PBMCs, B-cell-depleted T cells, or T cells were the source of the cDNA or gDNA that made up the material.

CDR1 MDHEN and CDR2 SYDVKM come from the germline V gene. The length of the CDR3 is 14 residues. Losses at the gene ends were 1 base for V and 9 bases for J; bases not matched to a gene: 9. This clone occurred once. Authors' data handling: Reference gene primers were amplified, and this amplification served to estimate nucleated cell counts. The data were produced by immunoSEQ multiplex PCR, yet TCRdb's version contains in-frame clones alone and is incomplete. Clonal size and the V and J genes are those of that table, whereas D and trimming came from the DNA. Of 140,000 to 150,000 clones detected, roughly 89% appear once; the ten largest clones hold about 8.1%. The Seattle patients joined while their infection was active and were tracked longitudinally afterward.

The sequenced sample was peripheral blood. The TCR comes from a man aged 25-40 years with COVID-19, enrolled during active disease. The chain carries TRBV28 and TRBJ2-7, with 7 nucleotides matching TRBD2. The CDR3 region is CASSLSGTTFGQYF. The CDR3 nucleotides are TGTGCCAGCAGTTTATCCGGGACTACCTTCGGGCAGTACTTC.